This T cell receptor beta chain was sequenced for a study of blood T cells in healthy people across ages. Next came a second PCR, run for roughly 6 to 11 cycles, which used a sample-barcoded 5' primer along with a J-beta primer mix. TCRdb recomputed calls from the 5' RACE reads with MiXCR, one row per CDR3 protein. The sample has about 930,000 distinct CDR3 sequences; almost 30% are singletons. Germline loops: CDR1 DFQATT, CDR2 SNEGSKA (reference sequence). This CDR3 is built from 14 residues. V was pared by 0 bases and J by 0 bases, with 0 bases of the junction left unmatched. The same specimen was also included in a second study, on T cells of mothers and their children.

Sequenced material: blood. V usage is TRBV20-1 and J usage is TRBJ2-5, with 8 bases lining up with TRBD2. This clonotype originated in a woman in her thirties or forties in good health. DNA for the CDR3: TGCAGTGCTAGAGATAGCGGGAACCAAGAGACCCAGTACTTC. Its protein is CSARDSGNQETQYF.